The 7 T cell receptor beta chains listed next were all sequenced from one sample in a study of OX40 agonist ivuxolimab in advanced cancers. This table comes from immunoSEQ multiplex PCR, and its TCRdb copy is limited to in-frame clones, with some not included. The sample consists of 90,000 to 100,000 clones, approximately 89% of them appearing once. Material: CD4+ or CD8+ T cells sorted from blood, obtained in a trial of the OX40 agonist ivuxolimab. The receptor set was obtained from an adult with an advanced solid tumor such as melanoma, head and neck, liver or kidney cancer.

CDR3 residues: CASSQLGTGGRNEQFF. The CDR3 DNA is TGCGCCAGCAGCCAACTCGGAACAGGGGGGAGAAATGAGCAGTTCTTC. This chain uses TRBV5-1 with TRBJ2-1; 8 bases are a match to TRBD1. Germline V gives CDR1 SGHRS, CDR2 YFSETQ. The CDR3 has 16 amino acids. Losses at the gene ends were 4 bases for V and 7 bases for J; bases not matched to a gene: 13. The whole variable domain, remainder taken from reference TRBV5-1 and TRBJ2-1, is KAGVTQTPRYLIKTRGQQVTLSCSPISGHRSVSWYQQTPGQGLQFLFEYFSETQRNKGNFPGRFSGRQFSNSRSEMNVSTLELGDSALYLCASSQLGTGGRNEQFFGPGTRLTVL.

This chain uses TRBV10-3 with TRBJ2-1; TRBD2 matches 10 bases. J lost 8 bases, V lost 2 bases, and 12 bases had no gene match. Germline values: CDR1 ENHRY, CDR2 SYGVKD. The CDR3 consists of 17 residues. The CDR3 sequence is CAISEPVLSGGAYEQFF. The CDR3 DNA reads as TGTGCCATCAGTGAGCCCGTCCTCAGCGGGGGGGCTTATGAGCAGTTCTTC.

The sample holds one count of this clone. This chain links TRBV29-1 with TRBJ2-7; the match to TRBD1 covers 9 bases. V lost 6 bases, J lost 8 bases, and 8 bases stayed unmatched. This CDR3 is 12 amino acids long. CDR1 and CDR2 (germline): SQVTM, ANQGSEA. CDR3 sequence reads: CSVVRDRDKQYF. The DNA of the CDR3 is TGCAGCGTCGTCCGGGACAGGGACAAGCAGTACTTC.

The chain employs TRBV6-5 and TRBJ1-6; D remains ambiguous. The V end was cut by 4 bases, the J end by 8 bases, with 6 bases between. This CDR3 is built from 12 residues. Germline lookup yields CDR1 MNHEY and CDR2 SVGAGI. The CDR3 nucleotides read TGTGCCAGCAGTTCCCCTTATTCACCCCTCCACTTT. This translates into CASSSPYSPLHF.

The chain carries TRBV7-8 and TRBJ2-1; 11 bases map to TRBD2. Germline V gives CDR1 SGHVS, CDR2 FQNEAQ. The ends lost 5 bases at V and 8 bases at J; junction bases unmatched: 8. This CDR3 has 15 residues. CDR3 nucleotide sequence: TGTGCCAGCAGCCGGGGGGGACTAGCGGCAGATGAGCAGTTCTTC. Its translation is CASSRGGLAADEQFF.

This chain uses TRBV28 with TRBJ2-2; D is ambiguous. The CDR3 contains 15 residues. Germline V gene lookup returns CDR1 MDHEN and CDR2 SYDVKM. The V end lost 1 base, the J end lost 0 bases, and 6 bases lay between the germline ends. The CDR3 sequence is CASSLYTTNTGELFF. The CDR3 DNA reads as TGTGCCAGCAGTTTATACACAACGAACACCGGGGAGCTGTTTTTT.

This rearrangement joins TRBV5-1 to TRBJ2-2; 11 bases agree with TRBD1. The CDR3 length is 17 residues. Per the germline V gene, CDR1 is SGHRS and CDR2 is YFSETQ. V was pared by 4 bases and J by 4 bases, with 9 bases of the junction left unmatched. CDR3 coding DNA: TGCGCCAGCAGCCGGACAGGGGGCGGTTTTGGCACCGGGGAGCTGTTTTTT. Translating it yields CASSRTGGGFGTGELFF.